This TCR beta chain emerged from a study of blood T cell repertoires in COVID-19. Participants, about 18 to 100 years old, spanned around 25 US areas. Participants were placed into cohorts based on the clinical history they reported. Shortly before study entry, within 2 weeks, exposed participants had met a COVID-19 case. Original analysis: Reference gene primers were amplified, and this amplification served to estimate nucleated cell counts. Profiling relied on immunoSEQ multiplex PCR, and the TCRdb table lists in-frame clones only, not all of them. The V and J calls and clone size were taken over from that table, and D and trimming were inferred from the DNA. The sample has some 200,000 clones, 83% seen once. The V end lost 7 bases, the J end lost 2 bases, and 15 bases lay between the germline ends. Per germline, CDR1 MNHEY and CDR2 SVGAGI. The CDR3 spans 15 residues.

This TCR came from a woman aged 50 to 60 who had been exposed to COVID-19. The chain links TRBV6-5 to TRBJ1-5, with no clear D. Sequencing was done on a sample of PBMCs or T cells enriched from blood (not recorded which). The CDR3 loop is CASTLLPQGNQPQHF. As DNA, the CDR3 is TGTGCCAGCACTCTCTTACCGCAGGGCAATCAGCCCCAGCATTTT.